Listed below are T cell receptor beta chains from one sample, sequenced in a study of human T cells and chemical hapten exposure. TCRdb recomputed calls from the RACE reads with MiXCR, one row per CDR3 protein. The sample carries tens of thousands of distinct CDR3 sequences, approximately 8% recorded once. The sequenced sample consisted of whole blood. The receptors originated from a male donor in good health. Some clones in this sample may be carry-over from other donors' samples. Both conserved end residues are part of each CDR3. A D gene is named only where the DNA matches it firmly. Size is stated for part of the rows, as once, few or many counts, or as a class when the clone is expanded.

D gene,J gene,clone size,V gene,CDR3 DNA,CDR3 protein
.,TRBJ1-1,few,TRBV7-9,TGTGCCAGCAGCCCGCGTCAGAACACTGAAGCTTTCTTT,CASSPRQNTEAFF
.,TRBJ2-1,many,TRBV29-1,TGCAGCGTTATGGGCCGGGGGCTCAATGAGCAGTTCTTC,CSVMGRGLNEQFF
.,TRBJ2-7,few,TRBV12-5,TGTGCTAGTGGCATCGACCTAGCAAATAGCTACGAGCAGTACTTC,CASGIDLANSYEQYF
TRBD1,TRBJ2-7,few,TRBV6-5,TGTGCCAGCAGTCACTGGAGGACAGGTGCCCCGTTCTACGAGCAGTACTTC,CASSHWRTGAPFYEQYF
.,TRBJ1-1,.,TRBV28,TGTGCCAGCAGCCCACCCGGGGCGGCTGAAGCTTTCTTT,CASSPPGAAEAFF
TRBD2,TRBJ2-5,few,TRBV4-1,TGCGCCAGCAGCCAATTGGGAGGGAGGGACCCAGAGACCCAGTACTTC,CASSQLGGRDPETQYF
TRBD1,TRBJ2-7,few,TRBV4-2,TGTGCCAGCAGCCAAGATACACAGGGGGCGCAACCCTACGAGCAGTACTTC,CASSQDTQGAQPYEQYF
TRBD2,TRBJ2-7,.,TRBV7-9,TGTGCCAGCAGCTTAGATCAGCGGGGGGCCTACGAGCAGTACTTC,CASSLDQRGAYEQYF
.,TRBJ2-6,few,TRBV29-1,TGCAGCGTATCTACAGACTCTGGGGCCAACGTCCTGACTTTC,CSVSTDSGANVLTF
.,TRBJ1-2,few,TRBV6-5,TGTGCCAGCAGTAGAAAGACAGGCACCAACTATGGCTACACCTTC,CASSRKTGTNYGYTF
.,TRBJ1-1,many,TRBV29-1,TGCAGCGTTGAGGGTCGTACGAACACTGAAGCTTTCTTT,CSVEGRTNTEAFF
TRBD2,TRBJ2-3,few,TRBV20-1,TGCAGTGCTAGGGGCCCTCTAGCGGATAGCACAGATACGCAGTATTTT,CSARGPLADSTDTQYF
.,TRBJ1-1,.,TRBV11-2,TGTGCCAGCAGCTTCGACAGACAGGAAGCTTTCTTT,CASSFDRQEAFF
.,TRBJ2-3,many,TRBV27,TGTGCCAGCAGTTCCTATACAGATACGCAGTATTTT,CASSSYTDTQYF
TRBD2,TRBJ2-2,few,TRBV5-1,TGCGCCAGCAGCGATGGGACTAGCGGGGGGCATCGAGCCGGGGAGCTGTTTTTT,CASSDGTSGGHRAGELFF
.,TRBJ1-5,.,TRBV11-1,TGTGCCAGCAGCCGGGACGCCGCCGATGGTCAGCCCCAGCATTTT,CASSRDAADGQPQHF
TRBD2,TRBJ2-1,few,TRBV29-1,TGCAGCGTGCCCACCCCGGGTCAGCGGGGGGTATACAATGAGCAGTTCTTC,CSVPTPGQRGVYNEQFF
.,TRBJ2-7,many,TRBV12-3/TRBV12-4,TGTGCCAGCAGTTCAACAGGCCAGTCCTACGAGCAGTACTTC,CASSSTGQSYEQYF
TRBD1,TRBJ1-5,few,TRBV7-9,TGTGCCAGCAGCCAGACAGGGGTTGGGGATCAGCCCCAGCATTTT,CASSQTGVGDQPQHF
.,TRBJ2-3,few,TRBV13,TGTGCCAGCAGCTTAGGCGTGGGGGTCACAGATACGCAGTATTTT,CASSLGVGVTDTQYF
.,TRBJ2-1,many,TRBV12-3/TRBV12-4,TGTGCCAGCACCAGCGTACTCAATGAGCAGTTCTTC,CASTSVLNEQFF
.,TRBJ1-3,few,TRBV11-2,TGTGCCAGCAGCTACGGCTCTGGAAACACCATATATTTT,CASSYGSGNTIYF
.,TRBJ1-6,.,TRBV28,TGTGCCAGCAGTTTATGGTCCAGCTCACCCCTCCACTTT,CASSLWSSSPLHF
.,TRBJ1-6,few,TRBV19,TGTGCCAGTAGTATCGGGTCAGCAAATTCACCCCTCCACTTT,CASSIGSANSPLHF
.,TRBJ2-3,many,TRBV20-1,TGCAGTGCTAGAGTCGATGTGGATACGCAGTATTTT,CSARVDVDTQYF
TRBD1,TRBJ2-2,.,TRBV7-9,TGTGCCAGCAGCTTCCCCGGACAGGGGTCCGGGGAGCTGTTTTTT,CASSFPGQGSGELFF
.,TRBJ1-1,medium-sized,TRBV29-1,TGCAGCGTACAGAACACTGAAGCTTTCTTT,CSVQNTEAFF
TRBD2,TRBJ2-3,.,TRBV2,TGTGCCAGTTCAACCCTAGCGGGGGGGCCGGCAGATACGCAGTATTTT,CASSTLAGGPADTQYF
TRBD2,TRBJ2-7,.,TRBV5-6,TGTGCCAGCAGCTTGGAACTAGCGGGATGGTCCGGCGAGCAGTACTTC,CASSLELAGWSGEQYF
.,TRBJ2-1,.,TRBV5-6,TGTGCCAGCAGTCTTGGGGCATCCTACAATGAGCAGTTCTTC,CASSLGASYNEQFF
TRBD2,TRBJ2-1,.,TRBV7-2,TGTGCCAGCAGCTTAAATGTAGCGGGAGGGCCCAATGAGCAGTTCTTC,CASSLNVAGGPNEQFF
.,TRBJ2-7,few,TRBV6-5,TGTGCCAGCAGTGGCCCAATGGACACCGAGTACTTC,CASSGPMDTEYF
TRBD1,TRBJ1-4,many,TRBV29-1,TGCAGCGTTGGGCAGGGGGCAACTAATGAAAAACTGTTTTTT,CSVGQGATNEKLFF
TRBD1,TRBJ2-7,.,TRBV5-1,TGCGCCAGCAGCACCCGGGACAGCAAGTACGAGCAGTACTTC,CASSTRDSKYEQYF
.,TRBJ2-5,few,TRBV20-1,TGCAGTGCTACCGGGCTTCTTGAGACCCAGTACTTC,CSATGLLETQYF
.,TRBJ1-2,few,TRBV20-1,TGCAGTGCTAGAGGCAAGGGTCCACGCGAGCCCTCCTATGGCTACACCTTC,CSARGKGPREPSYGYTF
.,TRBJ2-3,few,TRBV7-8,TGTGCCAGCAGCTTAGGGGCCTTAGCGGATACGCAGTATTTT,CASSLGALADTQYF
TRBD2,TRBJ2-1,many,TRBV20-1,TGCAGTGCGGGCAGACTAGCGGGAGAGTCCTACAATGAGCAGTTCTTC,CSAGRLAGESYNEQFF
TRBD1,TRBJ1-1,few,TRBV4-1,TGCGCCAGCAGCCAAATTATTCAGGGGGGAACTGAAGCTTTCTTT,CASSQIIQGGTEAFF
TRBD1,TRBJ1-2,many,TRBV7-2,TGTGCCAGCAGCTACGGACAGGGGGCCTATGGCTACACCTTC,CASSYGQGAYGYTF
TRBD1,TRBJ1-3,many,TRBV3-1,TGTGCCAGCAGCTCTCGGACAGGTCGGCGTGGAAACACCATATATTTT,CASSSRTGRRGNTIYF
.,TRBJ2-1,.,TRBV11-3,TGTGCCAGCAGCTTAACCGAATACAATGAGCAGTTCTTC,CASSLTEYNEQFF
.,TRBJ2-5,many,TRBV7-8,TGTGCCAGCAGCTTCCAGGGGACTATGGTGGAGACCCAGTACTTC,CASSFQGTMVETQYF
.,TRBJ2-7,few,TRBV20-1,TGCAGTGCTACGCCCAACAGTGGGAATAACGAGTACTTC,CSATPNSGNNEYF
TRBD1,TRBJ2-1,few,TRBV18,TGTGCCAGCTCACCGACAGGGGGCCCCTACAATGAGCAGTTCTTC,CASSPTGGPYNEQFF